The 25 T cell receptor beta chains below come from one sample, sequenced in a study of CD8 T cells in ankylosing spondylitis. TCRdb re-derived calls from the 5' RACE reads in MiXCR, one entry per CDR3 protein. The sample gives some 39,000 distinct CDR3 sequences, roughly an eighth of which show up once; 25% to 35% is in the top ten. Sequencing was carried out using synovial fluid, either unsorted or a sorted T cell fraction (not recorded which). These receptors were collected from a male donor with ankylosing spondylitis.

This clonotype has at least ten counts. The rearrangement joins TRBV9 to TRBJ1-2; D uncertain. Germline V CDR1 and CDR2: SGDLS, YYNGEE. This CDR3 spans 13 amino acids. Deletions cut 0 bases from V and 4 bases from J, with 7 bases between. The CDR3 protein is CASSVVSAYGYTF. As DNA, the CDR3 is TGTGCCAGCAGCGTAGTGAGTGCCTATGGCTACACCTTC. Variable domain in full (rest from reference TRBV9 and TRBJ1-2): DSGVTQTPKHLITATGQRVTLRCSPRSGDLSVYWYQQSLDQGLQFLIQYYNGEERAKGNILERFSAQQFPDLHSELNLSSLELGDSALYFCASSVVSAYGYTFGSGTRLTVV.

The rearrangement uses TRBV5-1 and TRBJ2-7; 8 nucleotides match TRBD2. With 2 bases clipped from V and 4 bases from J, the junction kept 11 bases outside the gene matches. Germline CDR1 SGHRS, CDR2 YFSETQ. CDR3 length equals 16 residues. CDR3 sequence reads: CASSFPSGGVGYEQYF. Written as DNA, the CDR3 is TGCGCCAGCAGCTTCCCTTCGGGGGGGGTAGGATACGAGCAGTACTTC. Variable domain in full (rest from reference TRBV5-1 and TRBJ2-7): KAGVTQTPRYLIKTRGQQVTLSCSPISGHRSVSWYQQTPGQGLQFLFEYFSETQRNKGNFPGRFSGRQFSNSRSEMNVSTLELGDSALYLCASSFPSGGVGYEQYFGPGTRLTVT.

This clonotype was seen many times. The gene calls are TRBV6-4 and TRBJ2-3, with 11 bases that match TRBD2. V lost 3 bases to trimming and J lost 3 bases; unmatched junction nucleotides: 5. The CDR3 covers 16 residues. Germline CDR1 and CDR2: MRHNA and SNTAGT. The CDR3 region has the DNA TGTGCCAGCAGTGAGGTAGCGGGAGGGACGACAGATACGCAGTATTTT. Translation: CASSEVAGGTTDTQYF.

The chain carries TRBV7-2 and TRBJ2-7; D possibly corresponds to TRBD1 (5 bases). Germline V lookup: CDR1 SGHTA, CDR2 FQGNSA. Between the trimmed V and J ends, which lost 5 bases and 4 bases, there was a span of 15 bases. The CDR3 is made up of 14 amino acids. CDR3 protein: CASSPTVSGYEQYF. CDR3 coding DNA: TGTGCCAGCAGCCCGACAGTGTCTGGATACGAGCAGTACTTC.

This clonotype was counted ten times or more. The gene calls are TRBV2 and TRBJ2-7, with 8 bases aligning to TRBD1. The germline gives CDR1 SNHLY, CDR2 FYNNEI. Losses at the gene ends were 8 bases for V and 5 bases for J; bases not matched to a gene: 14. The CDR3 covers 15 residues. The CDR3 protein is CASATSGGASNEQYF. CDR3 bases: TGTGCCAGCGCTACCTCAGGGGGCGCTTCTAACGAGCAGTACTTC.

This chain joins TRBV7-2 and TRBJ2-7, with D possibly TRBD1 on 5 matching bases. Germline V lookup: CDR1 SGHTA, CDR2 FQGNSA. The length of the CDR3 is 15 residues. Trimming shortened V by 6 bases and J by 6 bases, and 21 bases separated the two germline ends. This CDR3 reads CASRQPGSLQGEQYF. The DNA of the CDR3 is TGTGCCAGCAGACAACCAGGGTCACTCCAGGGCGAGCAGTACTTC.

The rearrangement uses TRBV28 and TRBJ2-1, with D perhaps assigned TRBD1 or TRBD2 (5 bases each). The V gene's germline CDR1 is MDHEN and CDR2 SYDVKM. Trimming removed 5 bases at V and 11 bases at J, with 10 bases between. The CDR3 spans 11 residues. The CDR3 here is CASSLRDQQFF. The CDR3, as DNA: TGTGCCAGCAGTCTCCGGGACCAGCAGTTCTTC.

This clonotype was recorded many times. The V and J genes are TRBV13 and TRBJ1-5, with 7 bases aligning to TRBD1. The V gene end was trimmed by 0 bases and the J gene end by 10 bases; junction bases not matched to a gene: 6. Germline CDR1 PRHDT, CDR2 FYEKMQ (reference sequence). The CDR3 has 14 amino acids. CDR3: CASSLGAGGSPQHF. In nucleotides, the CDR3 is TGTGCCAGCAGCTTAGGGGCAGGGGGGTCACCCCAGCATTTT.

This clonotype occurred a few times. The CDR3 DNA reads TGTGCCAGCAGTTTCCCCCCCGGAGAGTCGACCCAGTACTTC. Protein sequence: CASSFPPGESTQYF. This chain uses TRBV28 with TRBJ2-5, with D hard to call. In germline, CDR1 is MDHEN, CDR2 SYDVKM. Trimming left V 3 bases short and J 7 bases short, with 15 bases between. This CDR3 is 14 amino acids long.

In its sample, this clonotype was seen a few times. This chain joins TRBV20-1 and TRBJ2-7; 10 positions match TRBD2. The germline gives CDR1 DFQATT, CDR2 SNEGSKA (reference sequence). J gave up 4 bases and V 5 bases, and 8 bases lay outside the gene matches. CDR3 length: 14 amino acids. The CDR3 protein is CSAGSSGGWYEQYF. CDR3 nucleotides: TGCAGTGCTGGGTCTAGCGGGGGTTGGTACGAGCAGTACTTC.

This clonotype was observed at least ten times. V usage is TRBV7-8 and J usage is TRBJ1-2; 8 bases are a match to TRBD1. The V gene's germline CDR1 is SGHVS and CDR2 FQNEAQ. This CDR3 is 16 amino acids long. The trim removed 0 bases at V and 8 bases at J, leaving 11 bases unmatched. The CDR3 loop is CASSLAQQGVLMGYTF. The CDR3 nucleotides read TGTGCCAGCAGCTTAGCGCAACAGGGGGTCCTTATGGGCTACACCTTC.

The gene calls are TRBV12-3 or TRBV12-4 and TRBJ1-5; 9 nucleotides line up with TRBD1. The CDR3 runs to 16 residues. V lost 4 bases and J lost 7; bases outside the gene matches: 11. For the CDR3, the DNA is TGTGCCAGCAGTTCCAGGACAGGGGACATCAGACAGCCCCAGCATTTT. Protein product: CASSSRTGDIRQPQHF.

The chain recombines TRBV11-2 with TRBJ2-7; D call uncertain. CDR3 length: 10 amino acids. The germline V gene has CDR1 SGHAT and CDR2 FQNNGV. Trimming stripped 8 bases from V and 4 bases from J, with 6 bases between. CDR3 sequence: CASGLYEQYF. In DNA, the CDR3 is TGTGCCAGCGGCCTTTACGAGCAGTACTTC.

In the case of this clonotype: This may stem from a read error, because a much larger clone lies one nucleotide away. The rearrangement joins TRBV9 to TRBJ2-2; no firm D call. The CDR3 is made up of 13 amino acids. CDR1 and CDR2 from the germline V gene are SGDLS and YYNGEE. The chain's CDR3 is CAISPSVIGELFF. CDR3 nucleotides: TGTGCCATCAGCCCATCGGTCATCGGGGAGCTGTTTTTT.

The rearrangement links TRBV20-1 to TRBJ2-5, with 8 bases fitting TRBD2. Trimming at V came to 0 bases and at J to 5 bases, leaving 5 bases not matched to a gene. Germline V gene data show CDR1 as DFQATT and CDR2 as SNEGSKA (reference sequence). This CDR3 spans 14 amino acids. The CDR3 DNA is TGCAGTGCTAGAGAAGGCGGGAGGCGGGAGACCCAGTACTTC. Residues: CSAREGGRRETQYF.

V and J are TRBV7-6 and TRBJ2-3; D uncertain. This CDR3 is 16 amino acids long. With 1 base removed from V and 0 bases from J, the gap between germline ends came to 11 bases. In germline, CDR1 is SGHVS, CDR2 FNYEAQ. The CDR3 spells CASSLGPISSTDTQYF. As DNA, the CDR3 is TGTGCCAGCAGCTTAGGTCCTATCTCTAGCACAGATACGCAGTATTTT.

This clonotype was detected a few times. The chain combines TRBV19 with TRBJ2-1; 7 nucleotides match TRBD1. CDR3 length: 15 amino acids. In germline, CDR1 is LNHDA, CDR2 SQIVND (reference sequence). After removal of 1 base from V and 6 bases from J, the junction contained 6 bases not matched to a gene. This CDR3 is CASSIVGTAVNEQFF. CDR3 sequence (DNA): TGTGCCAGTAGTATAGTTGGGACAGCGGTCAATGAGCAGTTCTTC.

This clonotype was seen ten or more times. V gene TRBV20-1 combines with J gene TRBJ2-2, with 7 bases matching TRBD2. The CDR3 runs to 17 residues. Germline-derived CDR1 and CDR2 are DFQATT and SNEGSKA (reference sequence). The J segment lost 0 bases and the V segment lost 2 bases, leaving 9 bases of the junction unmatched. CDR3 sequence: CSARPEGRASNTGELFF. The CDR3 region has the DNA TGCAGTGCTAGACCCGAGGGGAGGGCCTCGAACACCGGGGAGCTGTTTTTT.

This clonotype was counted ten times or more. The CDR3 nucleotides are TGTGCCAGCAGTTTCAGGGGGCGCGAGGGCTACACCTTC. It translates to CASSFRGREGYTF. The chain links TRBV28 to TRBJ1-2; 8 bases agree with TRBD1. The CDR3 totals 13 residues. Germline assignment: CDR1 MDHEN and CDR2 SYDVKM. J lost 8 bases, V lost 3 bases, and 5 bases had no gene match.

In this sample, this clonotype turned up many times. CDR3 in DNA: TGTGCCAGCAGTGAATCAACTAGCGGCACAGATACGCAGTATTTT. It translates to CASSESTSGTDTQYF. V usage is TRBV6-4 and J usage is TRBJ2-3; 7 bases fit TRBD2. Germline CDR1 reads MRHNA; CDR2 reads SNTAGT. This CDR3 is built from 15 residues. Trimming cost V 3 bases and J 1 base; bases outside gene matches: 4.

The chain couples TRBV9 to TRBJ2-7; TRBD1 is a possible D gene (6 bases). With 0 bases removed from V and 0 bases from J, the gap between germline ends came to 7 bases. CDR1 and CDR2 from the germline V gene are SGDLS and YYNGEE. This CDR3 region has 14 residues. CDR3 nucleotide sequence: TGTGCCAGCAGCGTAGGGGACAACTCCTACGAGCAGTACTTC. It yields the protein CASSVGDNSYEQYF.

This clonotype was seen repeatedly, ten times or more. This chain's CDR3 is CATQERAVPLYEQYF. The CDR3 DNA reads TGTGCCACCCAAGAACGGGCCGTACCTCTCTACGAGCAGTACTTC. The V call is TRBV6-2 or TRBV6-3, the J call TRBJ2-7, with no clear D. This CDR3 is 15 amino acids long. The germline V and J ends were trimmed by 10 bases and 3 bases, with 22 bases remaining between them. CDR1 and CDR2 (germline): MNHEY, SVGEGT.

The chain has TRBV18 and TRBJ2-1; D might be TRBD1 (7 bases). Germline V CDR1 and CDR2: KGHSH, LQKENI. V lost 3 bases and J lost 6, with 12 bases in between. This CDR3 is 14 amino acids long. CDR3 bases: TGTGCCAGCTCACCCAACAGGGGAGGCAATGAGCAGTTCTTC. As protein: CASSPNRGGNEQFF.

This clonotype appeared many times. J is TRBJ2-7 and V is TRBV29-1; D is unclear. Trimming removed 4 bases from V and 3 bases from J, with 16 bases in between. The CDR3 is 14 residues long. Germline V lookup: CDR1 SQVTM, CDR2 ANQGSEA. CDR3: CSVVWARLGYEQYF. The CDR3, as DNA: TGCAGCGTTGTATGGGCCCGTCTGGGCTACGAGCAGTACTTC.

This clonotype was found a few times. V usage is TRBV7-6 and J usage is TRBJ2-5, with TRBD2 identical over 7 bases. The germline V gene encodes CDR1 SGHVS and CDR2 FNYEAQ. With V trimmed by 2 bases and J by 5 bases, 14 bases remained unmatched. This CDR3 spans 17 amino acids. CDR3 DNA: TGTGCCAGCAGCTTATCGGGAGTGGGAGGGCCTTGGGAGACCCAGTACTTC. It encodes CASSLSGVGGPWETQYF.